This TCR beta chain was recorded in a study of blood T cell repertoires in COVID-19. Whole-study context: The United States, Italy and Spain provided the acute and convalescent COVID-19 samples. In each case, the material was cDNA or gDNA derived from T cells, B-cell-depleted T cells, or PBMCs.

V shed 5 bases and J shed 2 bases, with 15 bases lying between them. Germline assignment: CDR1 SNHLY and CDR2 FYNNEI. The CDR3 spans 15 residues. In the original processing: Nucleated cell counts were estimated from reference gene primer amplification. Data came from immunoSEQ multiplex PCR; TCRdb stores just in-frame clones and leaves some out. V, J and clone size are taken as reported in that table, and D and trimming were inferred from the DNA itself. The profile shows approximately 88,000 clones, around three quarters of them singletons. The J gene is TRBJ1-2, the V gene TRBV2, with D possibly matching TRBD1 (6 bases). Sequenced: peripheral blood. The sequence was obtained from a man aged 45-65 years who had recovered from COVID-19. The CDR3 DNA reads TGTGCCAGCAGTTCTACTCCACAGGGCAACTATGGCTACACCTTC. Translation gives CASSSTPQGNYGYTF.